These 8 T cell receptor beta chains share one sample of origin, sequenced in a study of cytomegalovirus exposure and HLA in healthy donors. Primers included in the PCR were 60 Vbeta and 13 Jbeta primers. Sequenced by immunoSEQ multiplex PCR; TCRdb stores in-frame clones only, minus some. The sample consists of over 120,000 clones, approximately 78% of them appearing once. Sequencing was done on a sample of PBMCs. The receptors originated from a woman younger than 35 in good health and CMV-seropositive.

The rearrangement uses TRBV10-1 and TRBJ2-1; TRBD1 is a possible D gene (5 bases). Germline V gene data show CDR1 as WNHNN and CDR2 as SYGVQD (reference sequence). The CDR3 loop spans 16 amino acids. The V end was cut by 0 bases, the J end by 4 bases, with 13 bases between. The CDR3 region has the DNA TGCGCCAGCAGTGAGTCGACTGGCAGGGTGTACAATGAGCAGTTCTTC. It encodes CASSESTGRVYNEQFF.

The chain couples TRBV5-4 to TRBJ2-5; D unresolved. V was pared by 1 base and J by 2 bases, with 9 bases between. The CDR3 consists of 14 residues. Germline V gene data show CDR1 as SGHNT and CDR2 as YYREEE (reference sequence). CDR3 bases: TGTGCCAGCAGCTTGTTTTCGGGTCAAGAGACCCAGTACTTC. Translation gives CASSLFSGQETQYF.

J is TRBJ2-2 and V is TRBV6-5, with D unresolved. Trimming cost V 0 bases and J 8 bases, with 10 bases left between them. Germline values: CDR1 MNHEY, CDR2 SVGAGI. The CDR3 is 14 amino acids. CDR3 protein: CASSYSREVGELFF. CDR3 coding DNA: TGTGCCAGCAGTTACTCGAGAGAGGTGGGGGAGCTGTTTTTT.

The gene calls are TRBV5-6 and TRBJ2-7; D is unclear. V was shortened by 0 bases and J by 3 bases, with 7 bases between the two germline ends. The germline gives CDR1 SGHDT, CDR2 YYEEEE. CDR3 length equals 13 residues. CDR3 sequence: CASSLGQIYEQYF. CDR3 bases: TGTGCCAGCAGCTTGGGGCAGATCTACGAGCAGTACTTC. The full variable domain, rest sourced from reference TRBV5-6 and TRBJ2-7, is DAGVTQSPTHLIKTRGQQVTLRCSPKSGHDTVSWYQQALGQGPQFIFQYYEEEERQRGNFPDRFSGHQFPNYSSELNVNALLLGDSALYLCASSLGQIYEQYFGPGTRLTVT.

There are a few counts of this clone. The chain has TRBV15 and TRBJ2-7; D perhaps matches TRBD1 (7 bases). This CDR3 has 15 amino acids. The V gene lost 3 bases and the J gene lost 2 bases, with 14 bases spanning the gap. Germline assignment: CDR1 LNHNV and CDR2 YYDKDF (reference sequence). Here the CDR3 reads CATSSGGQRTYEQYF. CDR3 coding DNA: TGTGCCACCAGCAGCGGGGGACAGCGAACCTACGAGCAGTACTTC.

The chain uses TRBV9 and TRBJ2-7; D is perhaps TRBD2 (5 bases). V gave up 0 bases and J gave up 6 bases, with 16 bases separating them. The CDR3 is 15 residues long. From germline, CDR1 is SGDLS and CDR2 YYNGEE. CDR3 sequence reads: CASSVEVVGVSEQYF. The CDR3 DNA sequence: TGTGCCAGCAGCGTAGAGGTCGTCGGGGTCTCCGAGCAGTACTTC.

The V call is TRBV5-5, the J call TRBJ2-3, with 7 positions matching TRBD1. This CDR3 comprises 15 residues. The V gene end was trimmed by 4 bases and the J gene end by 4 bases; junction bases not matched to a gene: 9. Germline assignment: CDR1 SGHKS and CDR2 YYEKEE (reference sequence). CDR3 protein: CASSNIPGQSDTQYF. In DNA, the CDR3 is TGTGCCAGCAGCAATATACCGGGACAGTCAGATACGCAGTATTTT.

The chain joins TRBV29-1 to TRBJ1-4; D is perhaps TRBD1 (5 bases). This CDR3 is built from 13 residues. The V gene's germline CDR1 is SQVTM and CDR2 ANQGSEA. V lost 7 bases, J lost 3 bases, and 12 bases lay in between. The CDR3 DNA reads TGCAGCGGAGGCCAGGGATCTAATGAAAAACTGTTTTTT. As protein: CSGGQGSNEKLFF.